The 2 T cell receptor beta chains below come from one sample, sequenced in a study of OX40 agonist ivuxolimab in advanced cancers. Profiled with immunoSEQ multiplex PCR; TCRdb holds only in-frame clones, not every one. The table has approximately 49,000 clones, 70% to 90% seen once; the top ten hold roughly 9.9%. The sequencing used CD4+ or CD8+ T cells sorted from blood, collected in a trial of the OX40 agonist ivuxolimab. These receptors were taken from an adult with an advanced solid tumor such as melanoma, head and neck, liver or kidney cancer.

The CDR3: CASSARPANEQFF. The CDR3 DNA is TGTGCCAGCAGCGCACGGCCCGCCAATGAGCAGTTCTTC. The chain employs TRBV11-3 and TRBJ2-1; D is uncertain. The germline gives CDR1 SGHNT, CDR2 YENEEA. V gave up 5 bases and J gave up 6 bases, with 11 bases separating them. The CDR3 sequence is 13 residues long. Full variable domain (outside the CDR3, taken from reference TRBV11-3 and TRBJ2-1): EAGVVQSPRYKIIEKKQPVAFWCNPISGHNTLYWYLQNLGQGPELLIRYENEEAVDDSQLPKDRFSAERLKGVDSTLKIQPAELGDSAVYLCASSARPANEQFFGPGTRLTVL.

CDR3 sequence reads: CASNQGASYEQYF. CDR3 nucleotides: TGTGCCAGCAACCAGGGGGCGTCCTACGAGCAGTACTTC. This chain links TRBV13 with TRBJ2-7, with TRBD1 matching 8 bases. This CDR3 is built from 13 residues. Germline-derived CDR1 and CDR2 are PRHDT and FYEKMQ (reference sequence). The trim removed 7 bases at V and 1 base at J, leaving 3 bases unmatched.